This T cell receptor (beta chain) was recovered during a study of Ad26.COV2.S vaccination and SARS-CoV-2 variants. Study-level background: It was the COV1001 Ad26.COV2.S trial arm that included the donor. Ad26.COV2.S was injected intramuscularly once or twice, 56 days apart. Study observations and caveats: Post-vaccination breadth of spike-specific CD8+ and CD4+ T cell responses was reportedly substantial.

Stated treatment: around 19 received Ad26.COV2.S at low or high dose, single or two shots; five or six received placebo; per-sample allocation not given. The study sampled participants on day 63 after the first vaccine or placebo injection. A note on this clone: As yet, its antigen is unknown.

This CDR3 region has 15 residues. CDR1 is LGHDT and CDR2 is YNNKEL in the germline V gene (reference sequence). The V and J ends lost 5 bases and 0 bases respectively, with 11 bases between them. Data came from immunoSEQ multiplex PCR; TCRdb stores just in-frame clones and leaves some out. The sample has fewer than 800,000 clones, roughly 90% seen once. This sequence originates from a person aged 18 to 59 who received the Ad26.COV2.S COVID-19 vaccine or a placebo. This chain joins TRBV3-1 (or the pseudogene TRBV3-2) and TRBJ2-1, with D possibly TRBD2 on 5 matching bases. Specimen: peripheral blood, collected in a trial of Ad26.COV2.S vaccine versus placebo. CDR3: CASSADYSSYNEQFF. CDR3 DNA sequence: TGTGCCAGCAGCGCCGACTATAGCTCCTACAATGAGCAGTTCTTC.